This T cell receptor (beta chain) was sequenced during a study of blood T cell repertoires in COVID-19. As for the study in general: Samples came from the United States, Italy and Spain, spanning acute and convalescent COVID-19.

The V end lost 4 bases, the J end lost 3 bases, and 15 bases lay between the germline ends. The germline V gene encodes CDR1 KGHSH and CDR2 LQKENI. The CDR3 sequence is 16 residues long. Participant ages covered roughly 18 to 89 years across about 22 US areas. Which cohort a participant joined came from the clinical history participants gave. Some clones are missing from TCRdb's copy, which holds only in-frame ones; the method was immunoSEQ multiplex PCR. The sample records 380,000 or so clones, approximately 86% being singletons. The receptor's source is a woman aged 40 to 50 with acute COVID-19. This rearrangement joins TRBV18 to TRBJ2-2; D is uncertain. Material for sequencing was PBMCs or T cells enriched from blood (not recorded which). The CDR3 sequence: CASSLNVRGDTGELFF. In DNA form, the CDR3 reads TGTGCCAGCTCACTCAATGTCAGAGGCGACACCGGGGAGCTGTTTTTT.